These T cell receptor beta chains were read from a single sample in a study of cytomegalovirus exposure and HLA in healthy donors. This table comes from immunoSEQ multiplex PCR, and its TCRdb copy is limited to in-frame clones, with some not included. Here the sample spans 130,000 or so clones, 85% to 90% being singletons. Sequenced material: PBMCs. These receptors were obtained from a woman in her thirties in good health and CMV-seropositive. Each CDR3 is given with its conserved first and last residue. The order of the fields is V gene, D gene, CDR3 length, clone size, J gene, CDR3 protein, CDR3 DNA. The D gene is left open where the match is weak. Rows may omit the clone size; those that give it use once, few, many or a size class.

TRBV10-3	TRBD2	17	.	TRBJ2-1	CAISGVGGGDSYNEQFF	TGTGCCATCAGTGGAGTAGGCGGGGGAGACTCCTACAATGAGCAGTTCTTC
TRBV7-6	TRBD2	14	.	TRBJ2-7	CASSFSGSEGEQYF	TGTGCCAGCAGCTTTAGCGGGAGCGAGGGCGAGCAGTACTTC
TRBV6-7	.	14	.	TRBJ2-1	CASRNEIERDEQFF	TGTGCCAGCAGAAATGAAATAGAGCGCGATGAGCAGTTCTTC
TRBV4-2	TRBD2	15	once	TRBJ2-5	CASSQETGGAETQYF	TGTGCCAGCAGCCAAGAAACGGGGGGGGCGGAGACCCAGTACTTC
TRBV5-1	TRBD2	19	.	TRBJ2-3	CASSLEPSGPWGNTDTQYF	TGCGCCAGCAGCTTGGAACCTAGCGGCCCATGGGGGAACACAGATACGCAGTATTTT
TRBV4-1	.	13	few	TRBJ1-2	CASSPRGNYGYTF	TGCGCCAGCAGCCCGCGTGGTAACTATGGCTACACCTTC
TRBV2	.	16	.	TRBJ2-5	CASSTLRGVKADDQYF	TGTGCCAGCAGTACCCTCAGGGGGGTCAAGGCGGACGACCAGTACTTC
TRBV5-6	.	16	.	TRBJ2-3	CASSLGVGSGFDTQYF	TGTGCCAGCAGCTTGGGGGTTGGGAGCGGATTTGATACGCAGTATTTT
TRBV2	.	16	.	TRBJ1-4	CASSEAGLATNEKLFF	TGTGCCAGCAGTGAAGCTGGACTGGCAACTAATGAAAAACTGTTTTTT
TRBV27	.	13	.	TRBJ2-7	CASSSLRSHEQYF	TGTGCCAGCAGTTCCCTGAGGAGCCACGAGCAGTACTTC
TRBV2	.	14	.	TRBJ2-2	CASSELANTGELFF	TGTGCCAGCAGTGAACTAGCAAACACCGGGGAGCTGTTTTTT
TRBV10-2	TRBD1	13	.	TRBJ2-7	CASTTGRSYEQYF	TGCGCCAGCACGACAGGGAGATCCTACGAGCAGTACTTC
TRBV7-2	.	13	once	TRBJ2-3	CASSLSRADTQYF	TGTGCCAGCAGCCTATCCCGAGCAGATACGCAGTATTTT
TRBV27	.	15	.	TRBJ1-2	CATLPQRAGAYGYTF	TGTGCCACCCTCCCACAGCGAGCAGGGGCCTATGGCTACACCTTC
TRBV6-6	.	13	few	TRBJ1-2	CASRADNRYGYTF	TGTGCCAGCAGGGCTGACAACCGGTATGGCTACACCTTC
TRBV18	TRBD1	18	few	TRBJ1-6	CASSPLPQGASYNSPLHF	TGTGCCAGCTCACCACTTCCCCAGGGGGCATCCTATAATTCACCCCTCCACTTT
TRBV6-5	.	13	.	TRBJ1-6	CASSYEYNSPLHF	TGTGCCAGCAGTTACGAGTATAATTCACCCCTCCACTTT
TRBV6-5	TRBD2	16	.	TRBJ2-7	CASSYTSSGRAIVQYF	TGTGCCAGCAGTTACACATCTAGCGGGAGGGCCATCGTGCAGTACTTC
TRBV6-1	.	15	.	TRBJ1-1	CASTSRSGGNTEAFF	TGTGCCAGCACCTCACGCTCAGGAGGGAACACTGAAGCTTTCTTT
TRBV7-2	TRBD1	15	.	TRBJ2-7	CASSNNRGRGAEQYF	TGTGCCAGCAGCAACAACAGGGGAAGGGGCGCCGAGCAGTACTTC
TRBV27	.	16	once	TRBJ1-2	CASSLWGSRGGYGYTF	TGTGCCAGCAGTTTATGGGGCAGCAGAGGCGGCTATGGCTACACCTTC
TRBV6-5	TRBD2	15	once	TRBJ2-1	CASSYASGSSDEQFF	TGTGCCAGCAGTTACGCTAGCGGGTCTTCGGATGAGCAGTTCTTC
TRBV7-9	.	13	.	TRBJ2-5	CASSLSGSETQYF	TGTGCCAGCAGCTTATCGGGGTCAGAGACCCAGTACTTC
TRBV2	TRBD1	12	.	TRBJ1-2	CASTGTGDGYTF	TGTGCCAGCACCGGGACAGGGGACGGCTACACCTTC
TRBV13	TRBD2	17	.	TRBJ2-1	CASSSGGAGGPYNEQFF	TGTGCCAGCAGCTCCGGGGGAGCGGGAGGGCCATACAATGAGCAGTTCTTC
TRBV28	.	13	.	TRBJ2-3	CASRVGEWDSEYF	TGTGCCAGCAGAGTGGGGGAGTGGGACTCAGAGTATTTT
TRBV7-9	.	15	.	TRBJ2-2	CASSSTQVNTGELFF	TGTGCCAGCAGCTCTACCCAGGTGAACACCGGGGAGCTGTTTTTT
TRBV19	.	13	.	TRBJ2-7	CASSPQLAGEQYF	TGTGCCAGTAGTCCACAGCTTGCTGGGGAGCAGTACTTC
TRBV9	.	15	.	TRBJ2-3	CASSVMKGGSDTQYF	TGTGCCAGCAGCGTGATGAAGGGAGGATCTGATACGCAGTATTTT
TRBV6-4	.	14	.	TRBJ1-2	CASSVPGVGYGYTF	TGTGCCAGCAGTGTTCCGGGGGTGGGGTATGGCTACACCTTC
TRBV6-1	TRBD1	14	.	TRBJ1-6	CASSEGQGNSPLHF	TGTGCCAGCAGTGAGGGACAGGGGAATTCACCCCTCCACTTT
TRBV5-1	.	14	once	TRBJ1-1	CASSFITGNTEAFF	TGCGCCAGCAGCTTCATCACGGGGAACACTGAAGCTTTCTTT
TRBV5-1	TRBD1	16	.	TRBJ2-3	CASSSGQGRETDTQYF	TGCGCCAGCAGCTCCGGACAGGGCAGGGAGACAGATACGCAGTATTTT
TRBV5-1	.	14	.	TRBJ1-2	CASSLEGDNYGYTF	TGCGCCAGCAGCTTGGAGGGGGATAACTATGGCTACACCTTC
TRBV4-1	TRBD1	16	.	TRBJ1-2	CASSQVGWGTDYGYTF	TGCGCCAGCAGCCAAGTGGGGTGGGGGACAGACTATGGCTACACCTTC
TRBV27	.	16	.	TRBJ1-2	CASSSYPGVGGYGYTF	TGTGCCAGCAGTTCCTACCCCGGGGTGGGAGGCTATGGCTACACCTTC
TRBV5-4	TRBD1	13	.	TRBJ2-7	CASSFEYRGEQYF	TGTGCCAGCAGCTTCGAATACAGGGGAGAGCAGTACTTC
TRBV14	.	13	.	TRBJ2-7	CASSQGWGFEQYF	TGTGCCAGCAGCCAAGGGTGGGGCTTCGAGCAGTACTTC
TRBV7-9	.	13	.	TRBJ2-5	CASSFPGKETQYF	TGTGCCAGCAGCTTTCCAGGGAAAGAGACCCAGTACTTC
TRBV29-1	TRBD1	12	.	TRBJ2-7	CSVTTGSKVQYF	TGCAGCGTGACGACAGGGTCTAAAGTGCAGTACTTC
TRBV29-1	TRBD2	15	.	TRBJ2-3	CSVVLAGGPTDTQYF	TGCAGCGTTGTCCTAGCGGGGGGGCCCACAGATACGCAGTATTTT